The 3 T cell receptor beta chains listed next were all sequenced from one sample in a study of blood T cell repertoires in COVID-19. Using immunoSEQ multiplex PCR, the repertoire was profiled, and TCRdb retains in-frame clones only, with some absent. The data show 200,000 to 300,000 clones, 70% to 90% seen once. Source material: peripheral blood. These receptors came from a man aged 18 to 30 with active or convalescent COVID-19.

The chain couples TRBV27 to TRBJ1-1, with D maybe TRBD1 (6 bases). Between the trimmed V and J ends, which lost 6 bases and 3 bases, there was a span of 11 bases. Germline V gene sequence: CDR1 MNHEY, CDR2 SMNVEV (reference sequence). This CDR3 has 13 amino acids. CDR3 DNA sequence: TGTGCCAGCAGCCAGGGGCAATACACTGAAGCTTTCTTT. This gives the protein CASSQGQYTEAFF.

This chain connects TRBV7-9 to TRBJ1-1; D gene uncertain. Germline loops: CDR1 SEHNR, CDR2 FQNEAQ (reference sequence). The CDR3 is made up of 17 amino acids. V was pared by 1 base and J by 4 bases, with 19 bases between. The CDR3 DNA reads TGTGCCAGCAGCTTAGGAGGGCGTACAAGAAGGGTCACTGAAGCTTTCTTT. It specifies CASSLGGRTRRVTEAFF.

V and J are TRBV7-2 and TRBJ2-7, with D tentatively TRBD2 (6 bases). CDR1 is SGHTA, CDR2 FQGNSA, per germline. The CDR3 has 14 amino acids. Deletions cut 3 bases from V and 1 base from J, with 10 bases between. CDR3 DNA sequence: TGTGCCAGCAGCTTCTCCGGGACTTCCTACGAGCAGTACTTC. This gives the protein CASSFSGTSYEQYF.